The 29 T cell receptor beta chains reported below all come from one sample, sequenced in a study of shared clonotypes between healthy human individuals (dated by TCRdb to about 2020). Libraries were prepared through the immunoSEQ multiplex PCR assay. Drawn from immuneACCESS, this table holds only the in-frame rearrangements with V and J called that TCRdb kept. Clones are partly lost; checked studies trace under half to an unresolved V gene and leave the rest unexplained. The sample table lists over a million clones, 70% to 80% of them with a count of one. 0.5% to 0.6% of the sample goes to the ten largest clones. The sequenced sample consisted of memory CD4+ T cells from PBMCs. The cell subset or site tag for this specimen amounts to: CD45RA-negative fraction. The origin of the receptors is a man between 18 and 35 years old in good health. Some clones in this sample may be carry-over from other donors' samples.

This chain links TRBV7-9 with TRBJ1-4; D uncertain. Between the trimmed V and J ends, which lost 0 bases and 3 bases, there was a span of 8 bases. The CDR3 contains 15 residues. Germline CDR1 reads SEHNR; CDR2 reads FQNEAQ (reference sequence). The CDR3 sequence is CASSLALGANEKLFF. CDR3 DNA: TGTGCCAGCAGCTTAGCTTTGGGCGCTAATGAAAAACTGTTTTTT.

This clone has only a few counts. V gene TRBV5-4 combines with J gene TRBJ1-3; 7 bases are shared with TRBD1. The CDR3 is 15 amino acids. V was clipped by 0 bases and J by 0 bases; unmatched bases: 0. CDR1 and CDR2 from the germline V gene are SGHNT and YYREEE (reference sequence). The CDR3 DNA sequence: TGTGCCAGCAGCTTGGCAGGGGGCTCTGGAAACACCATATATTTT. Its protein product is CASSLAGGSGNTIYF.

The CDR3 bases are TGTGCCAGCAGCCGAGCAACTAATGAAAAACTGTTTTTT. Translation: CASSRATNEKLFF. The rearrangement joins TRBV14 to TRBJ1-4; D not resolved. V gave up 4 bases and J gave up 0 bases, with 3 bases separating them. The germline gives CDR1 SGHDN, CDR2 FVKESK. The CDR3 consists of 13 residues.

The V and J genes are TRBV2 and TRBJ2-3, with a weak D call TRBD1 (6 bases). The CDR3 contains 14 residues. V was cut by 6 bases and J by 6 bases, with 16 bases left in between. Germline V gene lookup returns CDR1 SNHLY and CDR2 FYNNEI. The CDR3 DNA reads TGTGCCAGCAGCGTAGAGCAGCAGGGGGATACGCAGTATTTT. Translating it yields CASSVEQQGDTQYF.

The chain employs TRBV5-8 and TRBJ2-1; 7 bases are shared with TRBD1. V lost 1 base to trimming and J lost 0 bases; unmatched junction nucleotides: 4. The germline V gene has CDR1 SGHTS and CDR2 YDEGEE. CDR3 length equals 16 residues. CDR3: CASSLTGTASYNEQFF. The CDR3 DNA reads TGTGCCAGCAGCTTGACCGGGACAGCCTCCTACAATGAGCAGTTCTTC.

Ten or more counts support this clone. The rearrangement links TRBV5-1 to TRBJ2-1; TRBD2 agrees at 7 bases. This CDR3 comprises 15 residues. With 4 bases clipped from V and 5 bases from J, the junction kept 9 bases outside the gene matches. CDR1 and CDR2 (germline): SGHRS, YFSETQ. The CDR3 sequence: CASSREVVGDNEQFF. The CDR3 DNA reads TGCGCCAGCAGCCGGGAGGTCGTGGGTGACAATGAGCAGTTCTTC.

The V and J genes are TRBV5-4 and TRBJ1-1; D is ambiguous. The CDR3 has 14 residues. Germline V gene lookup returns CDR1 SGHNT and CDR2 YYREEE (reference sequence). Between the trimmed V and J ends, which lost 0 bases and 6 bases, there was a span of 12 bases. CDR3 in DNA: TGTGCCAGCAGCTTGGGAGGGTTGGGAGCTGAAGCTTTCTTT. This gives the protein CASSLGGLGAEAFF.

The chain has TRBV6-1 and TRBJ1-2, with D tentatively TRBD1 (5 bases). The CDR3 covers 13 residues. V was trimmed by 2 bases and J by 9 bases, leaving 13 bases between them. Per the germline V gene, CDR1 is MNHNS and CDR2 is SASEGT. The CDR3 loop reads CASSEFRDGRYTF. The CDR3 DNA reads as TGTGCCAGCAGTGAATTCAGGGACGGGCGCTACACCTTC.

The count of this clone is one. The CDR3 here is CASSKGRGMNTEAFF. CDR3 sequence (DNA): TGCGCCAGCAGCAAAGGACGGGGGATGAACACTGAAGCTTTCTTT. The rearrangement uses TRBV5-1 and TRBJ1-1; D might be TRBD1 (5 bases). The germline CDR1 and CDR2 sequences are SGHRS and YFSETQ. The length of the CDR3 is 15 residues. Trimming took 4 bases from V and 0 from J, leaving 13 bases between them.

This clone was recorded only once. V is TRBV25-1 and J is TRBJ2-3, with 11 bases fitting TRBD2. Losses at the gene ends were 4 bases for V and 0 bases for J; bases not matched to a gene: 3. The germline gives CDR1 MGHDK, CDR2 SYGVNS. The CDR3 is 16 amino acids. CDR3 sequence reads: CASSVGTSGSTDTQYF. As DNA, the CDR3 is TGTGCCAGCAGTGTGGGGACTAGCGGAAGCACAGATACGCAGTATTTT.

This clone came up a few times. CDR3 protein: CASSLGQGRPEAFF. CDR3 coding DNA: TGTGCCAGCAGTTTGGGACAGGGAAGGCCTGAAGCTTTCTTT. The chain combines TRBV28 with TRBJ1-1; 9 bases match TRBD1. Germline CDR1 reads MDHEN; CDR2 reads SYDVKM. This CDR3 is built from 14 residues. V trimming: 3 bases; J trimming: 6 bases; junction bases outside the gene matches: 5.

This clone was found many times. The chain employs TRBV5-1 and TRBJ1-2; D is ambiguous. This CDR3 is 13 amino acids long. Germline V gives CDR1 SGHRS, CDR2 YFSETQ. Trimming took 0 bases from V and 8 from J, leaving 11 bases between them. The CDR3 sequence is CASSLEGMGGYTF. The CDR3 region has the DNA TGCGCCAGCAGCTTGGAAGGGATGGGCGGCTACACCTTC.

This clone appeared a single time. This sample includes further DNA sequences coding for the same CDR3. The chain is built from TRBV19 and TRBJ1-5; tentative D call: TRBD1 (6 bases). The V gene lost 1 base and the J gene lost 4 bases, with 11 bases spanning the gap. The CDR3 runs to 15 residues. CDR1 and CDR2 (germline): LNHDA, SQIVND (reference sequence). The CDR3 region is CASSIGGGDNQPQHF. DNA of the CDR3: TGTGCCAGTAGTATAGGAGGGGGGGATAATCAGCCCCAGCATTTT.

The chain couples TRBV14 to TRBJ1-1; 9 positions agree with TRBD1. In germline, CDR1 is SGHDN, CDR2 FVKESK. The CDR3 sequence is 16 residues long. V was pared by 4 bases and J by 3 bases, with 9 bases of the junction left unmatched. The CDR3 DNA reads TGTGCCAGCAGCCCGCACAGGGGGCGGTGGGACACTGAAGCTTTCTTT. This encodes CASSPHRGRWDTEAFF. The whole variable domain, filled in from reference TRBV14 and TRBJ1-1, reads EAGVTQFPSHSVIEKGQTVTLRCDPISGHDNLYWYRRVMGKEIKFLLHFVKESKQDESGMPNNRFLAERTGGTYSTLKVQPAELEDSGVYFCASSPHRGRWDTEAFFGQGTRLTVV.

V is TRBV27 and J is TRBJ2-7, with D tentatively TRBD2 (6 bases). The V gene's germline CDR1 is MNHEY and CDR2 SMNVEV (reference sequence). CDR3 length: 14 amino acids. Trimming removed 6 bases from V and 5 bases from J, with 17 bases in between. The CDR3, as DNA: TGTGCCAGCAGACCCGGGACTCATTCCCACGAGCAGTACTTC. Translated: CASRPGTHSHEQYF.

The chain has TRBV28 and TRBJ2-7; 12 bases line up with TRBD1. This CDR3 region has 15 residues. The germline V gene has CDR1 MDHEN and CDR2 SYDVKM. V lost 5 bases, J lost 7 bases, and 9 bases stayed unmatched. CDR3 amino acids: CASSPTGTGGLEQYF. CDR3 nucleotides: TGTGCCAGCAGTCCCACGGGGACAGGGGGCTTGGAGCAGTACTTC. Looking up the rest from reference TRBV28 and TRBJ2-7 gives the full variable domain: DVKVTQSSRYLVKRTGEKVFLECVQDMDHENMFWYRQDPGLGLRLIYFSYDVKMKEKGDIPEGYSVSREKKERFSLILESASTNQTSMYLCASSPTGTGGLEQYFGPGTRLTVT.

This clone has just one count. The chain uses TRBV5-4 and TRBJ2-5; 11 bases line up with TRBD2. The CDR3 runs to 18 residues. The germline gives CDR1 SGHNT, CDR2 YYREEE (reference sequence). Germline trimming cut 2 bases from V and 5 bases from J; bases unmatched to any gene: 14. CDR3 sequence: CASSFKLAGVLGMETQYF. The CDR3 DNA reads TGTGCCAGCAGCTTTAAACTAGCGGGAGTTCTAGGGATGGAGACCCAGTACTTC.

In its sample, this clone was seen a few times. The junction does not match germline at one end; this may be a read error. The rearrangement links TRBV14 to TRBJ2-1; D gene ambiguous. Germline CDR1 is SGHDN and CDR2 is FVKESK. The CDR3 length is 11 residues. The CDR3: CASSHPYRTIF. CDR3 nucleotides: TGTGCCAGCAGCCACCCCTACCGAACGATCTTC.

The V gene is TRBV15, the J gene TRBJ1-2, with D unresolved. The germline V gene has CDR1 LNHNV and CDR2 YYDKDF (reference sequence). The V and J ends lost 0 bases and 2 bases respectively, with 13 bases between them. This CDR3 region has 16 residues. The DNA for the CDR3 is TGTGCCACCAGCAGAGACCCGCGGGTAGAAAACTATGGCTACACCTTC. It encodes CATSRDPRVENYGYTF.

This clone was counted a few times. The chain joins TRBV27 to TRBJ1-2, with 11 bases aligning to TRBD1. Germline trimming cut 5 bases from V and 5 bases from J; bases unmatched to any gene: 10. The CDR3 contains 16 residues. Germline CDR1 is MNHEY and CDR2 is SMNVEV (reference sequence). In nucleotides, the CDR3 is TGTGCCAGCAGTAAACGGCAGGGGACAGGGGGATATGGCTACACCTTC. It codes for CASSKRQGTGGYGYTF.

The chain combines TRBV30 with TRBJ2-7; perhaps TRBD1 as D (6 bases). V lost 0 bases and J lost 5, with 14 bases in between. The germline V gene has CDR1 GTSNPN and CDR2 SVGIG (reference sequence). The CDR3 length is 14 residues. The CDR3 sequence: CAWSVGAGVNEQYF. The DNA of the CDR3 is TGTGCCTGGAGTGTAGGGGCAGGGGTGAACGAGCAGTACTTC.

This clone was seen more than once but under ten times. J is TRBJ1-2 and V is TRBV19; no reliable D call. Per the germline V gene, CDR1 is LNHDA and CDR2 is SQIVND (reference sequence). V lost 11 bases and J lost 8, with 18 bases in between. The CDR3 consists of 12 residues. In nucleotides, the CDR3 is TGTGCCTCCCAAATGGCCCCGAAGGGCTACACCTTC. Its protein product is CASQMAPKGYTF.

The CDR3 loop is CASIAGLATTDTQYF. The CDR3 DNA follows: TGTGCCAGCATAGCCGGCCTAGCCACCACAGATACGCAGTATTTT. This chain links TRBV6-6 with TRBJ2-3; D might be TRBD2 (5 bases). The CDR3 length is 15 residues. Trimming pared 7 bases from V and 2 bases from J, leaving 16 bases between. Germline CDR1 reads MNHNY; CDR2 reads SVGAGI (reference sequence).

This clone was picked up one time. The chain has TRBV6-1 and TRBJ1-1, with D possibly matching TRBD1 (6 bases). The germline V gene encodes CDR1 MNHNS and CDR2 SASEGT. The CDR3 extends over 13 amino acids. The ends were cut back, 7 bases at V and 0 bases at J, with 9 bases in the middle. CDR3 loop: CASKQGLNTEAFF. As DNA, the CDR3 is TGTGCCAGCAAACAGGGCCTGAACACTGAAGCTTTCTTT.

This chain uses TRBV30 with TRBJ1-3; perhaps TRBD1 as D (6 bases). In germline, CDR1 is GTSNPN, CDR2 SVGIG (reference sequence). The CDR3 runs to 14 residues. Trimming took off 3 bases at V and 3 bases at J, with 12 bases between the two ends. This chain's CDR3 is CAWRNKGGGNTIYF. The CDR3 coding sequence is TGTGCCTGGAGGAACAAAGGGGGTGGAAACACCATATATTTT. The variable domain in full, with the rest retrieved from reference TRBV30 and TRBJ1-3, is SQTIHQWPATLVQPVGSPLSLECTVEGTSNPNLYWYRQAAGRGLQLLFYSVGIGQISSEVPQNLSASRPQDRQFILSSKKLLLSDSGFYLCAWRNKGGGNTIYFGEGSWLTVV.

The rearrangement links TRBV2 to TRBJ2-1; a weak D match, TRBD2 (6 bases). V lost 6 bases and J lost 6, with 12 bases in between. Germline V gives CDR1 SNHLY, CDR2 FYNNEI. The CDR3 loop spans 13 amino acids. CDR3 sequence reads: CASRQLAINEQFF. Here the CDR3 DNA reads TGTGCCAGCAGGCAACTAGCAATCAATGAGCAGTTCTTC.

In regard to this clone: Its ends do not fully match the called genes, so a read error is possible. This chain joins TRBV6-1 and TRBJ2-7; D might be TRBD1 or TRBD2, each matching 6 bases. Germline-derived CDR1 and CDR2 are MNHNS and SASEGT. The CDR3 loop spans 14 amino acids. The CDR3: CASREGGPYYEQYF. The CDR3 bases are TGTGCCAGCAGGGAAGGGGGGCCGTATTACGAGCAGTACTTC.

This clone has more than one count but fewer than ten. The V call is TRBV6-6, the J call TRBJ2-3, with TRBD2 identical over 7 bases. Germline trimming cut 5 bases from V and 2 bases from J; bases unmatched to any gene: 7. The germline V gene encodes CDR1 MNHNY and CDR2 SVGAGI (reference sequence). CDR3 length equals 15 residues. CDR3 DNA: TGTGCCAGCAGTGCCGGCGGGGGACCCACAGATACGCAGTATTTT. It yields the protein CASSAGGGPTDTQYF.

The V and J genes are TRBV5-4 and TRBJ2-3; weak D call: TRBD2 (6 bases). Germline V gene data show CDR1 as SGHNT and CDR2 as YYREEE (reference sequence). This CDR3 is built from 16 residues. The V and J ends lost 4 bases and 0 bases respectively, with 15 bases between them. The CDR3 DNA reads TGTGCCAGCAGCAAGGTCGGAGGGGAAAGCACAGATACGCAGTATTTT. Protein: CASSKVGGESTDTQYF.